These 3 T cell receptor beta chains share one sample of origin, sequenced in a study of yellow fever vaccine responses in identical twins. MiXCR was run by TCRdb on the RT-PCR reads, yielding one entry per CDR3 protein. The sample records about 13,000 distinct CDR3 sequences, 80% to 90% being singletons. Specimen: T cells from blood (PBMCs), unsorted or a sorted subset (not recorded which), collected before or after yellow fever vaccination (not recorded which). The receptors here all came from a woman younger than 30 who received the yellow fever vaccine.

The V call is TRBV7-9, the J call TRBJ1-5; D gene ambiguous. This CDR3 has 12 amino acids. V gave up 5 bases and J gave up 4 bases, with 6 bases separating them. Per the germline V gene, CDR1 is SEHNR and CDR2 is FQNEAQ (reference sequence). CDR3 protein: CASSGPNQPQHF. The CDR3 coding sequence is TGTGCCAGCAGCGGACCTAATCAGCCCCAGCATTTT.

The chain carries TRBV6-2 or TRBV6-3 and TRBJ2-5; D assignment may be TRBD1 or TRBD2 (5 bases each). Between the trimmed V and J ends, which lost 2 bases and 5 bases, there was a span of 15 bases. The CDR3 totals 15 residues. Looked up from germline, CDR1 is MNHEY and CDR2 is SVGEGT. This chain's CDR3 is CASSYARSGLETQYF. For the CDR3, the DNA is TGTGCCAGCAGTTACGCCCGGTCGGGGCTGGAGACCCAGTACTTC.

The V and J genes are TRBV18 and TRBJ2-7; 8 bases map to TRBD1. V shed 3 bases, J shed 3 bases, and the junction held 7 bases outside the gene matches. The germline V gene has CDR1 KGHSH and CDR2 LQKENI. There are 15 residues in the CDR3. The CDR3 nucleotides read TGTGCCAGCTCACCGGCCCGGACAGGGAACTACGAGCAGTACTTC. Translating it yields CASSPARTGNYEQYF.